This T cell receptor (beta chain) is from a study of blood T cell repertoires in COVID-19. Study overall: Nucleic acid was either cDNA or gDNA, and it came from T cells, B-cell-depleted T cells, or PBMCs.

Per germline, CDR1 GTSNPN and CDR2 SVGIG (reference sequence). The CDR3 sequence is 14 residues long. V trimming: 3 bases; J trimming: 0 bases; junction bases outside the gene matches: 4. Under the authors' procedure: Reference gene primers were amplified, and this amplification served to estimate nucleated cell counts. The assay was immunoSEQ multiplex PCR, and TCRdb's table has in-frame clones only and misses some. V and J calls and clone size follow that table, whereas D and trimming were derived from the DNA. This table has approximately 300,000 clones, roughly 90% appearing once. This receptor was taken from a man between 60 and 70 years old who had recovered from COVID-19. The rearrangement uses TRBV30 and TRBJ1-2; 7 bases match TRBD1. Sequencing was performed on PBMCs or T cells enriched from blood (not recorded which). CDR3 protein: CAWRTQGANYGYTF. CDR3 sequence (DNA): TGTGCCTGGAGGACTCAGGGGGCTAACTATGGCTACACCTTC.